This TCR beta chain was sequenced for a study of T cell repertoires in cytomegalovirus infection. Study-level information: HLA-B-restricted CMV epitopes that are well studied were used alongside recently identified HLA-C-restricted ones. Based on public TCR beta signatures, there were indications of CMV infection and of a matching HLA type.

Study-wide results and limits: Cumulative public TCR beta family frequency identified carriers of CMV plus the relevant HLA.

TCRdb re-called the reads through MiXCR, storing one row per CDR3 protein. The sample lists 450,000 to 600,000 distinct CDR3 sequences, 42% occurring once. A word on this clonotype: Its antigen is currently unknown.

CDR1 is MNHNY and CDR2 is SVGAGI in the germline V gene (reference sequence). The CDR3 runs to 16 residues. V was pared by 5 bases and J by 0 bases, with 6 bases of the junction left unmatched. This TCR derives from a human donor in good health (CMV status not recorded). Some clones in this sample may be carry-over from other donors' samples. J is TRBJ2-1 and V is TRBV6-6, with 8 bases aligning to TRBD2. The sequenced sample was cultured PBMCs, obtained from culture after CMV antigen stimulation. The CDR3 is CASSDPSGYSYNEQFF. In DNA form, the CDR3 reads TGTGCCAGCAGTGATCCTAGCGGGTACTCCTACAATGAGCAGTTCTTC.